This T cell receptor beta chain was obtained from a study of cytomegalovirus exposure and HLA in healthy donors. General observations from the study: There were a few CMV-associated chains whose specificity for CMV antigens was confirmed in vitro. The authors enumerated 150 to 200 TCR beta chains as linked to cytomegalovirus.

V was trimmed by 7 bases and J by 3 bases, leaving 10 bases between them. The CDR3 has 12 amino acids. The germline CDR1 and CDR2 sequences are SNHLY and FYNNEI. As regards this clone: Its target is not known.

Measured with immunoSEQ multiplex PCR; TCRdb has only the in-frame clones, and not every one. Of 150,000 to 200,000 clones detected, approximately 96% appear once; the ten largest clones hold roughly 0.83%. The sample comprised PBMCs. This TCR came from a woman under 30 in good health and CMV-seronegative. V and J are TRBV2 and TRBJ2-7; D is possibly TRBD1 (6 bases). In DNA, the CDR3 is TGTGCCAGCACCGACAGGTACTACGAGCAGTACTTC. This sequence encodes CASTDRYYEQYF.